Following are 18 T cell receptor beta chains from one sample sequenced in a study of a mutant IDH1 vaccine in newly diagnosed glioma. The method was immunoSEQ multiplex PCR; TCRdb's version includes in-frame clones alone and lacks a portion of them. The profile shows about 88,000 clones, approximately 80% of them singletons. The time point: baseline, week 1 (first vaccination visit). Treatment of the sample: pre-vaccination baseline after standard-of-care therapy. This specimen consisted of PBMCs, obtained from a glioma patient treated with radiotherapy, temozolomide or both. All receptors derive from a middle-aged man with glioma. Some clones in this sample may be carry-over from other donors' samples.

The chain uses TRBV5-1 and TRBJ1-1, with 11 positions matching TRBD1. Germline V gene lookup returns CDR1 SGHRS and CDR2 YFSETQ. The ends lost 1 base at V and 3 bases at J; junction bases unmatched: 5. The CDR3 totals 16 residues. CDR3 protein: CASSLRLGQGDTEAFF. CDR3 in DNA: TGCGCCAGCAGCTTGCGTTTGGGACAGGGGGACACTGAAGCTTTCTTT. Together with reference TRBV5-1 and TRBJ1-1, the CDR3 gives the full variable domain: KAGVTQTPRYLIKTRGQQVTLSCSPISGHRSVSWYQQTPGQGLQFLFEYFSETQRNKGNFPGRFSGRQFSNSRSEMNVSTLELGDSALYLCASSLRLGQGDTEAFFGQGTRLTVV.

This rearrangement joins TRBV6-5 to TRBJ1-6, with a tentative D call TRBD1 (5 bases). The germline V gene has CDR1 MNHEY and CDR2 SVGAGI. The CDR3 loop spans 13 amino acids. V dropped 5 bases and J dropped 8 bases, with 10 bases sitting between them. The CDR3 DNA reads as TGTGCCAGCAGTAGGGGTTTGGATTCACCCCTCCACTTT. Amino acids: CASSRGLDSPLHF.

The gene calls are TRBV4-1 and TRBJ2-7; perhaps D is TRBD1 or TRBD2 (6 bases each). The CDR3 sequence is 15 residues long. Germline lookup yields CDR1 MGHRA and CDR2 YSYEKL. V lost 1 base and J lost 3, with 13 bases in between. CDR3: CASSQVSGAIYEQYF. The DNA of the CDR3 is TGCGCCAGCAGCCAAGTTTCGGGGGCGATCTACGAGCAGTACTTC.

The CDR3, as DNA: TGTGCCAGCAGCTTTTGGACAGGGAGTTTCTACGAGCAGTACTTC. This gives the protein CASSFWTGSFYEQYF. The rearrangement joins TRBV7-9 to TRBJ2-7; 8 bases map to TRBD1. The CDR3 is 15 amino acids. With 3 bases clipped from V and 3 bases from J, the junction kept 7 bases outside the gene matches. The germline gives CDR1 SEHNR, CDR2 FQNEAQ (reference sequence).

The chain carries TRBV5-1 and TRBJ1-1, with D tentatively TRBD1 (5 bases). Trimming removed 0 bases from V and 3 bases from J, with 6 bases in between. Germline V gene data show CDR1 as SGHRS and CDR2 as YFSETQ. CDR3 length equals 13 residues. The CDR3 region has the DNA TGCGCCAGCAGCTTGGGGGGGGACACTGAAGCTTTCTTT. Protein product: CASSLGGDTEAFF. Based on the CDR3 plus reference TRBV5-1 and TRBJ1-1, the full variable domain is KAGVTQTPRYLIKTRGQQVTLSCSPISGHRSVSWYQQTPGQGLQFLFEYFSETQRNKGNFPGRFSGRQFSNSRSEMNVSTLELGDSALYLCASSLGGDTEAFFGQGTRLTVV.

The chain links TRBV4-1 to TRBJ1-1; D gene unclear. Trimming left V 0 bases short and J 6 bases short, with 14 bases between. CDR3 size: 15 residues. CDR1 is MGHRA, CDR2 YSYEKL, per germline. This CDR3 is CASSQEWSSGAEAFF. CDR3 nucleotide sequence: TGCGCCAGCAGCCAAGAATGGTCCAGTGGGGCTGAAGCTTTCTTT.

The chain employs TRBV11-2 and TRBJ2-7; D is possibly TRBD1 or TRBD2 (5 bases each). CDR1 and CDR2 from the germline V gene are SGHAT and FQNNGV. The CDR3 has 13 amino acids. Trimming pared 1 base from V and 3 bases from J, leaving 7 bases between. The CDR3 loop is CASSLGGGYEQYF. The CDR3 region has the DNA TGTGCCAGCAGCTTAGGTGGGGGCTACGAGCAGTACTTC.

The rearrangement uses TRBV7-9 and TRBJ2-3; D not resolved. The CDR3 is made up of 14 amino acids. V was trimmed by 2 bases and J by 6 bases, leaving 12 bases between them. Per the germline V gene, CDR1 is SEHNR and CDR2 is FQNEAQ (reference sequence). The CDR3 DNA follows: TGTGCCAGCAGCTTATCGGCAAGCGCGGATACGCAGTATTTT. The encoded protein is CASSLSASADTQYF.

This clone was seen only once. This CDR3 reads CATLRRQGETQYF. The CDR3 DNA follows: TGTGCCACCCTCCGGAGACAGGGAGAGACCCAGTACTTC. The J gene is TRBJ2-5, the V gene TRBV15, with 7 bases that match TRBD1. The CDR3 contains 13 residues. Germline V lookup: CDR1 LNHNV, CDR2 YYDKDF (reference sequence). Losses at the gene ends were 8 bases for V and 4 bases for J; bases not matched to a gene: 7. The variable domain in full, with the rest retrieved from reference TRBV15 and TRBJ2-5, is DAMVIQNPRYQVTQFGKPVTLSCSQTLNHNVMYWYQQKSSQAPKLLFHYYDKDFNNEADTPDNFQSRRPNTSFCFLDIRSPGLGDTAMYLCATLRRQGETQYFGPGTRLLVL.

The genes are TRBV5-1 and TRBJ2-3, with D maybe TRBD2 (6 bases). V was trimmed by 3 bases and J by 6 bases, leaving 17 bases between them. CDR1 SGHRS and CDR2 YFSETQ come from the germline V gene. This CDR3 is 15 amino acids long. CDR3 in amino acids: CASSYLGGVGDTQYF. In nucleotides, the CDR3 is TGCGCCAGCAGCTACCTAGGAGGGGTCGGGGATACGCAGTATTTT.

This clone was detected only once. The V gene is TRBV5-8, the J gene TRBJ2-5, with a weak D call TRBD1 (6 bases). CDR1 SGHTS and CDR2 YDEGEE come from the germline V gene. V lost 4 bases and J lost 5, with 15 bases in between. CDR3 length equals 14 residues. The CDR3 region is CASSQGQFGETQYF. The CDR3 DNA sequence: TGTGCCAGCAGCCAAGGACAGTTCGGGGAGACCCAGTACTTC. Complete variable domain (other parts from reference TRBV5-8 and TRBJ2-5): EAGVTQSPTHLIKTRGQQATLRCSPISGHTSVYWYQQALGLGLQFLLWYDEGEERNRGNFPPRFSGRQFPNYSSELNVNALELEDSALYLCASSQGQFGETQYFGPGTRLLVL.

The rearrangement uses TRBV9 and TRBJ2-5, with D unclear. V lost 0 bases, J lost 5 bases, and 8 bases lay in between. Germline V gives CDR1 SGDLS, CDR2 YYNGEE. This CDR3 has 13 amino acids. CDR3 bases: TGTGCCAGCAGCGTAGTACCGTTGGAGACCCAGTACTTC. This gives the protein CASSVVPLETQYF.

The chain joins TRBV7-9 to TRBJ2-5, with 12 positions matching TRBD2. The CDR3 is 14 residues long. The V and J ends lost 5 bases and 3 bases, in that order; junction bases with no gene match: 1. CDR1 and CDR2 from the germline V gene are SEHNR and FQNEAQ (reference sequence). CDR3 DNA sequence: TGTGCCAGCAGCCCTAGCGGGGGGGAAGAGACCCAGTACTTC. Protein sequence: CASSPSGGEETQYF.

This rearrangement joins TRBV6-6 to TRBJ2-7; possible D gene TRBD1, 5 bases. CDR3 length: 15 amino acids. V lost 6 bases and J 5 bases, leaving 20 bases between the germline ends. Germline CDR1 reads MNHNY; CDR2 reads SVGAGI (reference sequence). The CDR3 protein is CASSYRLPGLDEQYF. The CDR3 DNA sequence: TGTGCCAGCAGCTACAGGTTACCCGGTCTTGACGAGCAGTACTTC.

In its sample, this clone was seen a few times. The chain has TRBV10-1 and TRBJ1-4; D not certain. The germline V and J ends were trimmed by 8 bases and 10 bases, with 11 bases remaining between them. This CDR3 region has 11 residues. Germline V gives CDR1 WNHNN, CDR2 SYGVQD (reference sequence). The CDR3 is CASEDRGKLFF. Here the CDR3 DNA reads TGCGCCAGCGAAGACCGCGGAAAACTGTTTTTT.

This clone was seen just once. This chain joins TRBV7-6 and TRBJ2-7, with no clear D. Trimming took off 0 bases at V and 7 bases at J, with 4 bases between the two ends. The CDR3 is made up of 11 amino acids. Looked up from germline, CDR1 is SGHVS and CDR2 is FNYEAQ. The DNA for the CDR3 is TGTGCCAGCAGCTTAGCGGGGGAGCAGTACTTC. Its protein product is CASSLAGEQYF.

The V call is TRBV7-6, the J call TRBJ1-1, with D uncertain. Trimming removed 2 bases at V and 4 bases at J, with 8 bases between. The CDR3 totals 13 residues. CDR1 and CDR2 from the germline V gene are SGHVS and FNYEAQ. Here the CDR3 reads CASSLRGSTEAFF. DNA for the CDR3: TGTGCCAGCAGCTTACGAGGCAGCACTGAAGCTTTCTTT. The full variable domain, rest sourced from reference TRBV7-6 and TRBJ1-1, is GAGVSQSPRYKVTKRGQDVALRCDPISGHVSLYWYRQALGQGPEFLTYFNYEAQQDKSGLPNDRFSAERPEGSISTLTIQRTEQRDSAMYRCASSLRGSTEAFFGQGTRLTVV.

This rearrangement joins TRBV2 to TRBJ1-6; D may be TRBD1 (5 bases). The CDR3 contains 16 residues. V shed 3 bases and J shed 0 bases, with 9 bases lying between them. The germline V gene encodes CDR1 SNHLY and CDR2 FYNNEI. CDR3 amino acids: CASSEGGSSYNSPLHF. DNA of the CDR3: TGTGCCAGCAGTGAGGGGGGGAGCTCCTATAATTCACCCCTCCACTTT.